The clone carrying this T cell receptor beta chain has a count of ten or more. The sample comes from a study of T cells in Graves' hyperthyroidism and ophthalmopathy. Patients were excluded because of uncontrolled infection, other autoimmune disease, pregnancy or lactation. The CDR3 regions of TCR beta were amplified from RNA transcripts. The HTBI primer set served for first-round RT-PCR of the TCR CDR3. TCRdb itself ran the multiplex PCR reads through MiXCR, one entry per CDR3 protein. The sample records roughly 500,000 distinct CDR3 sequences, approximately 16% being singletons. This CDR3 contains 15 residues. In germline, CDR1 is SGHRS, CDR2 YFSETQ. The V end lost 6 bases, the J end lost 3 bases, and 17 bases lay between the germline ends.

The receptor was isolated from a woman aged 25 to 39 with Graves' ophthalmopathy. The sample was blood. V usage is TRBV5-1 and J usage is TRBJ2-3; D is uncertain. The chain's CDR3 is CASITASEPTDTQYF. DNA of the CDR3: TGCGCCAGCATTACTGCTTCGGAGCCTACAGATACGCAGTATTTT.